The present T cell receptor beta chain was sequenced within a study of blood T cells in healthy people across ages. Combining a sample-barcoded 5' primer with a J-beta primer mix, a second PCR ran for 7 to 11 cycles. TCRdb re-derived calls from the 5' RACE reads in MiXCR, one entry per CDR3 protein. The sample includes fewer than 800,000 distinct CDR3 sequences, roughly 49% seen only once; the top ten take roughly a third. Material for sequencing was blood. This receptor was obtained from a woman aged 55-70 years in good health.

CDR3 DNA: TGTGCCAGCAGTTTTGACCAGGGGGGAAAGACTGAAGCTTTCTTT. Its translation: CASSFDQGGKTEAFF. This chain links TRBV6-2 or TRBV6-3 with TRBJ1-1; 7 positions agree with TRBD1. CDR1 is MNHEY, CDR2 SVGEGT, per germline. This CDR3 has 15 amino acids. V shed 4 bases and J 5 bases; nucleotides not matched to a gene: 10.